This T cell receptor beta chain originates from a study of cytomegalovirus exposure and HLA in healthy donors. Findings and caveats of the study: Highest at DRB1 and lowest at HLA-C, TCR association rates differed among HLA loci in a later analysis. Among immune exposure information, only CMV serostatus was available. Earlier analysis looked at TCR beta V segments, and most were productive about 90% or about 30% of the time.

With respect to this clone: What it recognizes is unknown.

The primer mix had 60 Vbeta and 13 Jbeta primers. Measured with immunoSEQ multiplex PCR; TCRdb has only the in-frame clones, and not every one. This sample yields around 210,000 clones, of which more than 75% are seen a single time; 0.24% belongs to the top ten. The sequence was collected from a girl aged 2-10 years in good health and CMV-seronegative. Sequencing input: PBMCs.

The CDR3 reads CASSSDYQLDDEQFF. The DNA of the CDR3 is TGTGCCAGCAGCTCCGACTATCAACTTGACGATGAGCAGTTCTTC. This chain connects TRBV5-4 to TRBJ2-1, with D tentatively TRBD2 (5 bases). Germline V gene data show CDR1 as SGHNT and CDR2 as YYREEE (reference sequence). The CDR3 consists of 15 residues. V was shortened by 3 bases and J by 8 bases, with 18 bases between the two germline ends.